This T cell receptor (beta chain) originates from a study of blood T cell repertoires in COVID-19. The ends lost 1 base at V and 7 bases at J; junction bases unmatched: 4. CDR1 is SGHTA and CDR2 is FQGNSA in the germline V gene. The CDR3 sequence is 16 residues long. This table comes from immunoSEQ multiplex PCR, and its TCRdb copy is limited to in-frame clones, with some not included. The sample includes 300,000 to 350,000 clones, approximately 92% of them seen just once. V and J are TRBV7-2 and TRBJ2-1, with 13 nucleotides matching TRBD2. This sequence was found in a woman in her thirties with COVID-19, enrolled during active disease. Sequenced material: peripheral blood. The CDR3 protein is CASSLELAGGGNEQFF. CDR3 DNA sequence: TGTGCCAGCAGCTTAGAACTAGCGGGAGGGGGGAATGAGCAGTTCTTC.